This T cell receptor (beta chain) appears in the sequencing data of a study of immune heterogeneity within non-small cell lung tumors. As for the study in general: The tumors comprised several squamous cell carcinomas, around 11 non-squamous carcinomas and 1 not otherwise specified. Findings of the study overall: Local tumor mutational burden showed a correlation with local T-cell clonality that was moderate but significant (R about 0.34). Identical dominant CDR3 beta clonotypes spanned tumor sites within a patient, beside site-unique high-frequency clones.

Template material for each sample was 550 to 700 ng of bulk tumor genomic DNA. In surgery, several biopsies were collected from each primary tumor at widely spaced sites. Enrolled individuals presented with untreated, newly diagnosed non-small cell lung cancer and received curative surgery. This CDR3 is 15 amino acids long. Germline V gives CDR1 LNHNV, CDR2 YYDKDF (reference sequence). Trimming cost V 1 base and J 0 bases; bases outside gene matches: 1. Remarks on this clonotype: Its antigen is unidentified.

Using 32 V and 13 J primers, multiplex PCR amplified TCR beta CDR3. TCRdb re-analysed the multiplex PCR reads in MiXCR, keeping a single row per CDR3 protein. Among 2,500 to 3,000 distinct CDR3 sequences listed, about 49% were seen once. The sequencing input was lung tumor tissue. The chain couples TRBV15 to TRBJ1-1; the match to TRBD1 covers 8 bases. The TCR comes from a woman between 55 and 75 years old with non-small cell lung cancer. This CDR3 reads CATSRAQGVNTEAFF. CDR3 sequence (DNA): TGTGCCACCAGCAGAGCACAGGGGGTGAACACTGAAGCTTTCTTT.